A single sample gave rise to the 17 T cell receptor beta chains below, sequenced in a study of chemoradiotherapy in HPV16-positive cancers. Profiled with immunoSEQ multiplex PCR; TCRdb holds only in-frame clones, not every one. The sample has 7,900 or so clones; around 84% are singletons. This material was collected from a patient who underwent chemoradiotherapy. These receptors were collected from a human donor with HPV-associated anogenital cancer.

CDR3 amino acids: CASGERPNTEAFF. The CDR3 region has the DNA TGTGCCAGTGGGGAACGGCCGAACACTGAAGCTTTCTTT. The chain employs TRBV19 and TRBJ1-1; D is undetermined. V was shortened by 8 bases and J by 1 base, with 11 bases between the two germline ends. This CDR3 has 13 residues. CDR1 and CDR2 (germline): LNHDA, SQIVND (reference sequence).

This clone turned up a few times. The J gene is TRBJ2-1, the V gene TRBV7-9, with 7 bases aligning to TRBD2. The CDR3 length is 14 residues. Germline values: CDR1 SEHNR, CDR2 FQNEAQ (reference sequence). Trimming at V came to 5 bases and at J to 4 bases, leaving 5 bases not matched to a gene. In DNA form, the CDR3 reads TGTGCCAGCAGCAGTAGCGGGCCGTACAATGAGCAGTTCTTC. Amino acid sequence: CASSSSGPYNEQFF. Filled out from reference TRBV7-9 and TRBJ2-1, the complete variable domain reads DTGVSQNPRHKITKRGQNVTFRCDPISEHNRLYWYRQTLGQGPEFLTYFQNEAQLEKSRLLSDRFSAERPKGSFSTLEIQRTEQGDSAMYLCASSSSGPYNEQFFGPGTRLTVL.

The CDR3 nucleotides read TGTGCCAGCAGCCGCGGACAGGGCTCTATGGGGGATACGCAGTATTTT. The encoded protein is CASSRGQGSMGDTQYF. The V call is TRBV2, the J call TRBJ2-3; 8 bases match TRBD1. The V gene's germline CDR1 is SNHLY and CDR2 FYNNEI. CDR3 length: 16 amino acids. The J segment lost 6 bases and the V segment lost 6 bases, leaving 14 bases of the junction unmatched.

The chain recombines TRBV27 with TRBJ2-3; 11 bases are a match to TRBD2. The CDR3 has 16 residues. The germline V gene has CDR1 MNHEY and CDR2 SMNVEV (reference sequence). Losses at the gene ends were 2 bases for V and 2 bases for J; bases not matched to a gene: 3. The CDR3 protein is CASSLGTSGPTDTQYF. The CDR3 bases are TGTGCCAGCAGTTTAGGGACTAGCGGACCCACAGATACGCAGTATTTT.

The chain carries TRBV7-9 and TRBJ2-7; TRBD2 is a possible D gene (5 bases). In germline, CDR1 is SEHNR, CDR2 FQNEAQ (reference sequence). The CDR3 has 14 residues. Trimming took off 1 base at V and 1 base at J, with 8 bases between the two ends. The CDR3 coding sequence is TGTGCCAGCAGCTTAGGCACGGGGTCCTACGAGCAGTACTTC. Translating gives CASSLGTGSYEQYF.

This clone was detected once. The V and J genes are TRBV19 and TRBJ2-1, with D unclear. Germline CDR1 reads LNHDA; CDR2 reads SQIVND (reference sequence). This CDR3 is built from 15 residues. Trimming removed 6 bases at V and 9 bases at J, with 21 bases between. The CDR3 DNA reads as TGTGCCAGTAGCACCGTAGCCTTCGGGTCCCGTGAGCAGTTCTTC. Amino acids: CASSTVAFGSREQFF.

CDR3 sequence reads: CASSMASGRVTDTQYF. CDR3 sequence (DNA): TGTGCCAGTAGTATGGCTAGCGGGAGGGTCACAGATACGCAGTATTTT. V and J are TRBV19 and TRBJ2-3, with TRBD2 matching over 12 bases. CDR3 length equals 16 residues. Looked up from germline, CDR1 is LNHDA and CDR2 is SQIVND (reference sequence). The ends lost 3 bases at V and 2 bases at J; junction bases unmatched: 3.

The chain is built from TRBV11-2 and TRBJ2-7; 8 positions match TRBD1. The V segment lost 3 bases and the J segment 5 bases; nucleotides outside the gene matches: 6. CDR1 and CDR2 from the germline V gene are SGHAT and FQNNGV. The CDR3 covers 14 residues. CDR3 bases: TGTGCCAGCAGCTTTCGGGACAGGTCCCACGAGCAGTACTTC. Translation gives CASSFRDRSHEQYF.

This sequence joins TRBV6-1 and TRBJ1-5; TRBD1 is a possible D gene (6 bases). The V end was cut by 3 bases, the J end by 7 bases, with 13 bases between. This CDR3 comprises 14 residues. The germline gives CDR1 MNHNS, CDR2 SASEGT. The CDR3 nucleotides read TGTGCCAGCAGTGAGTTGGGGGCGGACCAGCCCCAGCATTTT. It translates to CASSELGADQPQHF.

The CDR3 DNA reads as TGTGCCAGCAGCGCCACAGATACGCAGTATTTT. It translates to CASSATDTQYF. The rearrangement links TRBV9 to TRBJ2-3, with D hard to call. The germline V gene has CDR1 SGDLS and CDR2 YYNGEE. This CDR3 spans 11 amino acids. The V gene lost 3 bases and the J gene lost 2 bases, with 1 base spanning the gap.

The chain has TRBV7-2 and TRBJ2-5, with D perhaps matching TRBD1 (5 bases). The germline gives CDR1 SGHTA, CDR2 FQGNSA. The CDR3 has 15 residues. Trimming pared 1 base from V and 5 bases from J, leaving 14 bases between. The CDR3 DNA sequence: TGTGCCAGCAGCTTAGAGATGGGGCGTTGGGAGACCCAGTACTTC. Encoded protein: CASSLEMGRWETQYF.

The table lists this clone with a count of one. The V gene is TRBV15, the J gene TRBJ1-5; D remains unclear. Germline assignment: CDR1 LNHNV and CDR2 YYDKDF (reference sequence). Trimming pared 0 bases from V and 5 bases from J, leaving 5 bases between. There are 13 residues in the CDR3. The CDR3 sequence: CATSREVDQPQHF. Written as DNA, the CDR3 is TGTGCCACCAGCAGAGAGGTTGATCAGCCCCAGCATTTT.

The chain has TRBV6-1 and TRBJ1-5, with D possibly TRBD1 on 5 matching bases. Trimming took off 6 bases at V and 3 bases at J, with 15 bases between the two ends. The CDR3 sequence is 15 residues long. CDR1 MNHNS and CDR2 SASEGT come from the germline V gene. CDR3 residues: CASRDARGYNQPQHF. Written as DNA, the CDR3 is TGTGCCAGCAGGGACGCAAGGGGCTACAATCAGCCCCAGCATTTT.

The J gene is TRBJ1-2, the V gene TRBV19, with no clear D. V dropped 3 bases and J dropped 4 bases, with 12 bases sitting between them. Germline V gene sequence: CDR1 LNHDA, CDR2 SQIVND (reference sequence). The CDR3 contains 14 residues. The CDR3 DNA reads TGTGCCAGTAGTATGGGAGGGTCGGCCTATGGCTACACCTTC. Translating it yields CASSMGGSAYGYTF.

The rearrangement links TRBV29-1 to TRBJ1-5; D ambiguous. The CDR3 loop spans 13 amino acids. The germline V gene has CDR1 SQVTM and CDR2 ANQGSEA. V lost 4 bases and J 4 bases, leaving 11 bases between the germline ends. This CDR3 is CSVGFGGNQPQHF. The DNA of the CDR3 is TGCAGCGTTGGGTTTGGAGGGAATCAGCCCCAGCATTTT.

This chain joins TRBV18 and TRBJ2-1; 10 nucleotides align to TRBD2. The CDR3 sequence is 15 residues long. CDR1 KGHSH and CDR2 LQKENI come from the germline V gene. Unmatched junction bases numbered 6, after V lost 6 bases and J lost 4 bases. CDR3 nucleotide sequence: TGTGCCAGCTCCCCCGGGACTAGCGCGTACAATGAGCAGTTCTTC. As protein: CASSPGTSAYNEQFF.

This clone was seen just once. The chain uses TRBV27 and TRBJ1-5; 9 bases align to TRBD1. The CDR3 spans 16 residues. The germline V gene has CDR1 MNHEY and CDR2 SMNVEV (reference sequence). V shed 7 bases and J 1 base; nucleotides not matched to a gene: 8. CDR3 amino acids: CASTSTGGGSNQPQHF. As DNA, the CDR3 is TGTGCCAGCACCTCTACAGGGGGCGGAAGCAATCAGCCCCAGCATTTT.